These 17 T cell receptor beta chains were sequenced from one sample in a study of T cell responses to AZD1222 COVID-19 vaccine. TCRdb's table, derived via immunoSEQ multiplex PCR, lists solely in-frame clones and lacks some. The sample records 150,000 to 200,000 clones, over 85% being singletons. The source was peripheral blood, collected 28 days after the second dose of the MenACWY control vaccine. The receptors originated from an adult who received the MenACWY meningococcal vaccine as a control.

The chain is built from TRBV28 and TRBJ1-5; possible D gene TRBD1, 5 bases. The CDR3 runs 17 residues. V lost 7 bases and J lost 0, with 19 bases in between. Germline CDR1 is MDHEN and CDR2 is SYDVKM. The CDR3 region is CASIPPGEILSNQPQHF. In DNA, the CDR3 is TGTGCCAGCATCCCCCCGGGGGAAATACTTAGCAATCAGCCCCAGCATTTT.

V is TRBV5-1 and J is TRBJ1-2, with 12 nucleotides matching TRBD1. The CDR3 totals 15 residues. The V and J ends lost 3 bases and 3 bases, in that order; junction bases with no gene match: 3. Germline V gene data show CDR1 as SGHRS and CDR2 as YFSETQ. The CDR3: CASSWGQGADYGYTF. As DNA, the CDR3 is TGCGCCAGCAGCTGGGGACAGGGGGCGGACTATGGCTACACCTTC.

The CDR3 coding sequence is TGTGCCAGTACGGAGGGACTACCTGAGCAGTACTTC. It is translated as CASTEGLPEQYF. This chain joins TRBV28 and TRBJ2-7; 7 bases are a match to TRBD2. From germline, CDR1 is MDHEN and CDR2 SYDVKM. This CDR3 contains 12 residues. The V segment lost 9 bases and the J segment 7 bases; nucleotides outside the gene matches: 9. Filled out from reference TRBV28 and TRBJ2-7, the complete variable domain reads DVKVTQSSRYLVKRTGEKVFLECVQDMDHENMFWYRQDPGLGLRLIYFSYDVKMKEKGDIPEGYSVSREKKERFSLILESASTNQTSMYLCASTEGLPEQYFGPGTRLTVT.

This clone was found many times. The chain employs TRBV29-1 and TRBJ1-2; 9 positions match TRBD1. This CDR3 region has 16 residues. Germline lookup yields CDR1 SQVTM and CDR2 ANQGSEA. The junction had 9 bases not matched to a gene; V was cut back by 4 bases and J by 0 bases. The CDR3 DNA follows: TGCAGCGTTGCTTGGGGGACAGGGACTACTAACTATGGCTACACCTTC. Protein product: CSVAWGTGTTNYGYTF.

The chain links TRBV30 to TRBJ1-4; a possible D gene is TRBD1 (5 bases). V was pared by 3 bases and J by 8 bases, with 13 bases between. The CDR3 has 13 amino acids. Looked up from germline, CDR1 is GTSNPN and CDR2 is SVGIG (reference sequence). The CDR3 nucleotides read TGTGCCTGGAGGCTTAGGGGCTGGGAAAAACTGTTTTTT. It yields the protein CAWRLRGWEKLFF.

This CDR3 reads CASSQVRLRDEQFF. In DNA, the CDR3 is TGTGCCAGCAGCCAAGTACGACTTCGGGATGAGCAGTTCTTC. The chain couples TRBV14 to TRBJ2-1; D uncertain. This CDR3 has 14 residues. V gave up 1 base and J gave up 8 bases, with 12 bases separating them. Germline V lookup: CDR1 SGHDN, CDR2 FVKESK.

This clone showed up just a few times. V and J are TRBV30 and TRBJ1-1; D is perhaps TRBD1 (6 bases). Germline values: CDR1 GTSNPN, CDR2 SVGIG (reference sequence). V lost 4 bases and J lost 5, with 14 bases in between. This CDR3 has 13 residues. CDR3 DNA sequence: TGTGCCTGGACTCCCCGGAGGGGGACTGAAGCTTTCTTT. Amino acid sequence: CAWTPRRGTEAFF.

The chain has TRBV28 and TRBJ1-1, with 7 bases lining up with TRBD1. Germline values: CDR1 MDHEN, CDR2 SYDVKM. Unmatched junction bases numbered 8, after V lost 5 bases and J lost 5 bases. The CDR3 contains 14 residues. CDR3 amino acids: CASSPTGMSTEAFF. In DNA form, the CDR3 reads TGTGCCAGCAGTCCGACAGGGATGTCTACTGAAGCTTTCTTT.

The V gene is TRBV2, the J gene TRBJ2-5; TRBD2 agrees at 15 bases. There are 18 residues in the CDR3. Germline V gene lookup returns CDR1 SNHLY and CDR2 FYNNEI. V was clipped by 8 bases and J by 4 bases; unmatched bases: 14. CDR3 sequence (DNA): TGTGCCAGCGGGGGATACGGACTAGCGGGAGGGCGGACAGAGACCCAGTACTTC. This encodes CASGGYGLAGGRTETQYF.

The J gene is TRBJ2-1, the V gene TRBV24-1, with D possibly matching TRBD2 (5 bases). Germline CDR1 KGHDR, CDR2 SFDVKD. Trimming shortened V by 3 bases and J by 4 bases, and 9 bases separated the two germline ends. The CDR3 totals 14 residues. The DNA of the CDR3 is TGTGCCACCAGTGATCCCGGGATTTACAATGAGCAGTTCTTC. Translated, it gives CATSDPGIYNEQFF.

CDR3 loop: CASLSTDTQYF. As DNA, the CDR3 is TGTGCCAGTCTTAGCACAGATACGCAGTATTTT. V and J are TRBV12-3 or TRBV12-4 and TRBJ2-3, with D unresolved. Trimming pared 9 bases from V and 0 bases from J, leaving 4 bases between. This CDR3 has 11 amino acids.

As DNA, the CDR3 is TGTGCCAGCAGCCCCCGGATGGGGTTTCAGCCCCAGCATTTT. Translated: CASSPRMGFQPQHF. The chain recombines TRBV28 with TRBJ1-5; D ambiguous. V lost 6 bases and J lost 6, with 15 bases in between. This CDR3 region has 14 residues. CDR1 is MDHEN and CDR2 is SYDVKM in the germline V gene.

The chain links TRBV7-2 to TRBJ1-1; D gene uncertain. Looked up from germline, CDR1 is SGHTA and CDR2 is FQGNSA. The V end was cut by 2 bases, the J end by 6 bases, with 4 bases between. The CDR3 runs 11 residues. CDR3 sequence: CASSLLAEAFF. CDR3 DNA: TGTGCCAGCAGCTTATTGGCTGAAGCTTTCTTT.

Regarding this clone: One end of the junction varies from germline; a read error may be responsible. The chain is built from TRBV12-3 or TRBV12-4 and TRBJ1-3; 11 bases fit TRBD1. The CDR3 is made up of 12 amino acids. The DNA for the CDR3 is TGTGCCAGCAGTTTCGACGCCGGGACAGGGGGTTTT. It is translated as CASSFDAGTGGF.

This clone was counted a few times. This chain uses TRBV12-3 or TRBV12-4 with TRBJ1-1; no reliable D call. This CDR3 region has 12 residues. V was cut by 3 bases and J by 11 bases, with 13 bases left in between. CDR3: CASSFTGPLAFF. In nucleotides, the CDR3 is TGTGCCAGCAGTTTTACGGGCCCACTGGCTTTCTTT.

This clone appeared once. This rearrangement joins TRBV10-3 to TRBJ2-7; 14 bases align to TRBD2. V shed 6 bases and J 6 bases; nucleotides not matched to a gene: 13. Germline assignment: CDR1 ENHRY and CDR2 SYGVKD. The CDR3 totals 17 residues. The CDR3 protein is CAIRSTGTSGRSSEQYF. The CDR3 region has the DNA TGTGCCATCAGATCTACAGGGACTAGCGGGAGATCCAGCGAGCAGTACTTC.

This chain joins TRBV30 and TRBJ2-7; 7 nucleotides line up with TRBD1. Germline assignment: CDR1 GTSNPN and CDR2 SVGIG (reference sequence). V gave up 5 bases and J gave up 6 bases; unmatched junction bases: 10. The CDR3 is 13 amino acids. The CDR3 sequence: CAWGDSPFGEQYF. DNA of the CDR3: TGTGCCTGGGGGGACAGTCCTTTCGGCGAGCAGTACTTC.